Listed below are T cell receptor beta chains from one sample, sequenced in a study of technical replicates of blood from a few donors. Assay: immunoSEQ multiplex PCR; the TCRdb copy retains only in-frame clones and omits some. The sample has about 68,000 clones, nearly 98% seen once; the top ten hold approximately 0.25%. The sequencing sample was made of T cells isolated from PBMCs. All receptors derive from a human donor in good health. The CDR3 runs from the conserved cysteine through the conserved F or W. A D gene is named only where the DNA matches it firmly. Size values are once, few and many counts, or a class for expanded clones, and some rows have none.

TGTGCCAGCAGCAAACCCGGGACTAGCGGGGACAATGAGCAGTTCTTC CASSKPGTSGDNEQFF TRBJ2-1 TRBV21-1 - -
TGTGCCAGCAGTTTAGGACTTCAAGAGACCCAGTACTTC CASSLGLQETQYF TRBJ2-5 TRBV28 once -
TGTGCCAGCAGCCCGGACAGTGGCTATGGCTACACCTTC CASSPDSGYGYTF TRBJ1-2 TRBV11-3 - -
TGTGCCAGCTCACCTTCCATCGCAGGGCAGGGCACCGGGGAGCTGTTTTTT CASSPSIAGQGTGELFF TRBJ2-2 TRBV18 once -
TGCGCCAGCAGCCAAGGGAGCGGGACCTACGAGCAGTACTTC CASSQGSGTYEQYF TRBJ2-7 TRBV4-1 - TRBD2
TGTGCCAGCAGCAATGGCCGTGAAGCTTTCTTT CASSNGREAFF TRBJ1-1 TRBV13 once -
TGTGCCAGCAGCCCGGGGGTTCGAGGGGAGCAGTACTTC CASSPGVRGEQYF TRBJ2-7 TRBV25-1 - -
TGTGCCTGGAGTGTTGGCGGTAATAGCAATCAGCCCCAGCATTTT CAWSVGGNSNQPQHF TRBJ1-5 TRBV30 - -
TGTGCCTGGAGTGGACAGGAGATGAATCAGCCCCAGCATTTT CAWSGQEMNQPQHF TRBJ1-5 TRBV30 - -
TGTGCCAGCAGCTTATGGTCAGGACAAACCTTGGGAGCCAAAAACATTCAGTACTTC CASSLWSGQTLGAKNIQYF TRBJ2-4 TRBV7-9 - -
TGCGCCAGCAGCCAAGAGGTGGAGCGGGAGGGTTACAATGAGCAGTTCTTC CASSQEVEREGYNEQFF TRBJ2-1 TRBV4-3 once TRBD2
TGCAGCGTTCCTGACAGGAGCTCCTACAATGAGCAGTTCTTC CSVPDRSSYNEQFF TRBJ2-1 TRBV29-1 once -
TGTGCCAGCAGCCCAGGGGGTAATAGGGACACTGAAGCTTTCTTT CASSPGGNRDTEAFF TRBJ1-1 TRBV7-9 - TRBD1
TGTGCCAGCAGACCGATTGACAGGCCGGAGGGCTACACCTTC CASRPIDRPEGYTF TRBJ1-2 TRBV27 - -
TGTGCCAGCAGTCCCGTACCGACAGGGAGAGAGACCCAGTACTTC CASSPVPTGRETQYF TRBJ2-5 TRBV27 - TRBD1
TGTGCCAGCAGCTTCTCACAGGGGGACAATGGCTACACCTTC CASSFSQGDNGYTF TRBJ1-2 TRBV7-9 - TRBD1
TGTGCCAGCAGCCAAGTCAGGGGCGCGGTGAGTGAGCAGTTCTTC CASSQVRGAVSEQFF TRBJ2-1 TRBV16 - -
TGCAGCGTTGCCTGGAACACTGAAGCTTTCTTT CSVAWNTEAFF TRBJ1-1 TRBV29-1 few -
TGTGCCAGCAGCGTAGCTGTCGGAGAGATCTACGAGCAGTACTTC CASSVAVGEIYEQYF TRBJ2-7 TRBV9 - -
TGCGCCAGCAGCCCCGGACTAACAACCGGGGAGCTGTTTTTT CASSPGLTTGELFF TRBJ2-2 TRBV5-1 - -
TGTGCCAGCAGTCCGATACTGACCGGGAGGACCTATGGCTACACCTTC CASSPILTGRTYGYTF TRBJ1-2 TRBV2 - -
TGTGCCACCCAGGCAGGGTGGACTGAAGCTTTCTTT CATQAGWTEAFF TRBJ1-1 TRBV19 - -
TGCGCCAGCAGATCGGGACAGGGTTCTTATCGGGAGCAGTACTTC CASRSGQGSYREQYF TRBJ2-7 TRBV5-1 - TRBD1
TGTGCCAGCAGCTGGGACTCAGATACGCAGTATTTT CASSWDSDTQYF TRBJ2-3 TRBV6-5 - -
TGTGCCAGCAGCCGGGGACAGCCCTATCAAGAGACCCAGTACTTC CASSRGQPYQETQYF TRBJ2-5 TRBV5-4 once TRBD1
TGTGCCAGCAGCCCGGCGGGGGTCTCCTACGAGCAGTACTTC CASSPAGVSYEQYF TRBJ2-7 TRBV9 - TRBD2
TGTGCCACTCAGGGAAACCTTCAAGAGACCCAGTACTTC CATQGNLQETQYF TRBJ2-5 TRBV2 - -
TGTGCCAGCAGCGTAAATGCCGGGACAGGATTTAACTATGGCTACACCTTC CASSVNAGTGFNYGYTF TRBJ1-2 TRBV5-5 once TRBD1
TGTGCCAGCAGTGAACTACAGAACAATGAGCAGTTCTTC CASSELQNNEQFF TRBJ2-1 TRBV2 - -
TGCGCCAGCAGCCAAGATCGGGGGGCCCAAGAGACCCAGTACTTC CASSQDRGAQETQYF TRBJ2-5 TRBV4-3 - -
TGCGCCAGCAGCCAGGGAGCAGACTCCTACAATGAGCAGTTCTTC CASSQGADSYNEQFF TRBJ2-1 TRBV4-3 - -
TGTGCCAGCAGTTTAAGACAGAGCTATAATCAGCCCCAGCATTTT CASSLRQSYNQPQHF TRBJ1-5 TRBV27 few -
TGTGCCTGGAACGGGGGCACCGGGGAGCTGTTTTTT CAWNGGTGELFF TRBJ2-2 TRBV30 - -
TGTGCCAGCAGGGGACTAGCGGCGACCTACGAGCAGTACTTC CASRGLAATYEQYF TRBJ2-7 TRBV27 - TRBD2
TGTGCCAGCAGCCCGTGGACAGGGGGCTACGAGCAGTACTTC CASSPWTGGYEQYF TRBJ2-7 TRBV14 - TRBD1
TGTGCCAGCAGCCAAATTATGACAGGGCTTAATGAAAAACTGTTTTTT CASSQIMTGLNEKLFF TRBJ1-4 TRBV14 - TRBD1
TGTGCCTGGATCTCCAGCGGGAAATACAATGAGCAGTTCTTC CAWISSGKYNEQFF TRBJ2-1 TRBV30 - TRBD2
TGTGCCAGCAGTGACAGACTAGCGGGAGGGTCAGAGACCCAGTACTTC CASSDRLAGGSETQYF TRBJ2-5 TRBV25-1 - TRBD2
TGTGCCAGCAGCTCTACTGACTGGCCCGACGAGCAGTACTTC CASSSTDWPDEQYF TRBJ2-7 TRBV7-8 - -
TGTGCCAGCAGTCCCAGGACAGCTAACGAGCAGTACTTC CASSPRTANEQYF TRBJ2-7 TRBV27 - -
TGTGCCAGCAGTCGTGGGGGAGGCGAGCAGTACTTC CASSRGGGEQYF TRBJ2-7 TRBV6-5 - -
TGTGCCAGCAACCCGAGTTCCTACAATGAGCAGTTCTTC CASNPSSYNEQFF TRBJ2-1 TRBV28 - -
TGTGCTAGTGGCACAGGGGGGGTCCCCTACGAGCAGTACTTC CASGTGGVPYEQYF TRBJ2-7 TRBV12-5 - -
TGTGCCAGTAGTGCCCGGGGGGCCTACGAGCAGTACTTC CASSARGAYEQYF TRBJ2-7 TRBV19 - TRBD2
TGTGCCTGGAGTGTCGCCGGGGGTGTTGATACGCAGTATTTT CAWSVAGGVDTQYF TRBJ2-3 TRBV30 - -
TGTGCCAGCAGTTTTGGAATCGAGCGCTACGAGCAGTACTTC CASSFGIERYEQYF TRBJ2-7 TRBV27 - -
TGTGCCAGCAGCTTATCAGGGGACAATCAGCCCCAGCATTTT CASSLSGDNQPQHF TRBJ1-5 TRBV7-9 few -
TGTGCCAGCAGCTTACGACACGGGATCCCCTACGAGCAGTACTTC CASSLRHGIPYEQYF TRBJ2-7 TRBV7-3 - -
TGTGCCAGCAGTTACTTGACCGGGGCTGGAAACACCATATATTTT CASSYLTGAGNTIYF TRBJ1-3 TRBV6-5 - -
TGCGCCAGCAGCCAACAAGAACAGTCCACGAGTTTAGAAGCTTTCTTT CASSQQEQSTSLEAFF TRBJ1-1 TRBV4-1 - -
TGTGCCAGTAGTAACCCGGGACAGGGGAGGAACTATGGCTACACCTTC CASSNPGQGRNYGYTF TRBJ1-2 TRBV19 - TRBD1
TGTGCCAGCAGCTTAGGAAGGGGAACTGAAGCTTTCTTT CASSLGRGTEAFF TRBJ1-1 TRBV5-6 - -